This note documents a single T cell receptor beta chain sequence. The antigen remains unidentified. These data originate in a study of cytomegalovirus exposure and HLA in healthy donors. The study, taken as a whole, reports: One later analysis, an examination of the 120 validation repertoires, found that first-cohort TCR clusters tended to co-occur in them. Cytomegalovirus-associated status was assigned to some 180 TCR beta chains.

This table comes from immunoSEQ multiplex PCR, and its TCRdb copy is limited to in-frame clones, with some not included. The sample consists of approximately 280,000 clones, roughly 90% of them appearing once. The CDR3 contains 13 residues. V lost 3 bases to trimming and J lost 7 bases; unmatched junction nucleotides: 3. Per germline, CDR1 SGDLS and CDR2 YYNGEE. The study drew the donors from its 120-subject validation cohort, separate from the roughly 670-subject first cohort. The chain is built from TRBV9 and TRBJ2-7; 11 positions agree with TRBD2. The clonotype was recovered from a woman aged 18 to 35 in good health and CMV-seronegative. Sequenced sample: PBMCs. Here the CDR3 DNA reads TGTGCCAGCAGCGCTACTAGCGGGAGAGAGCAGTACTTC. Translated: CASSATSGREQYF. Drawing the rest from reference TRBV9 and TRBJ2-7, the complete variable domain is DSGVTQTPKHLITATGQRVTLRCSPRSGDLSVYWYQQSLDQGLQFLIQYYNGEERAKGNILERFSAQQFPDLHSELNLSSLELGDSALYFCASSATSGREQYFGPGTRLTVT.